These T cell receptor beta chains were read from a single sample in a study of OX40 agonist ivuxolimab in advanced cancers. Using immunoSEQ multiplex PCR, the repertoire was profiled, and TCRdb retains in-frame clones only, with some absent. The repertoire holds under 65,000 clones, 85% to 90% seen once, with about a tenth in the top ten. The sequences come from CD4+ or CD8+ T cells sorted from blood, collected in a trial of the OX40 agonist ivuxolimab. The receptors were sampled from an adult with an advanced solid tumor such as melanoma, head and neck, liver or kidney cancer. CDR3s include the opening cysteine and the closing phenylalanine or tryptophan. D genes are given only for firm matches. Only some rows state a clone size, as once, few, many or a class for expanded clones.

CDR3aa | CDR3nt | j_gene | d_gene | abundance | v_gene
CASSYRDHYGYTF | TGTGCCAGCAGTTACCGGGACCATTATGGCTACACCTTC | TRBJ1-2 | NA | NA | TRBV6-5
CASRRGLAGYQETQYF | TGTGCCAGCAGGCGAGGACTAGCGGGGTACCAAGAGACCCAGTACTTC | TRBJ2-5 | TRBD2 | few | TRBV28
CASSLRGSPLHF | TGTGCCAGCAGTTTAAGGGGCTCACCCCTCCACTTT | TRBJ1-6 | NA | NA | TRBV28
CASSLEGTGVGEQYF | TGCGCCAGCAGCTTGGAGGGGACAGGGGTCGGCGAGCAGTACTTC | TRBJ2-7 | TRBD1 | NA | TRBV5-1
CAISEARETNYGYTF | TGTGCCATCAGTGAGGCCAGGGAAACTAACTATGGCTACACCTTC | TRBJ1-2 | NA | NA | TRBV10-3
CASSLGRHNEQFF | TGTGCCAGCAGCTTAGGCCGACACAATGAGCAGTTCTTC | TRBJ2-1 | NA | NA | TRBV13
CASSPARDRDEKLFF | TGCGCCAGCAGCCCCGCCCGGGACAGGGATGAAAAACTGTTTTTT | TRBJ1-4 | TRBD1 | once | TRBV4-1
CASSLGGTGFQETQYF | TGTGCCAGCAGCTTAGGTGGGACAGGGTTTCAAGAGACCCAGTACTTC | TRBJ2-5 | TRBD1 | once | TRBV7-2
CASSEYAGEVHTDTQYF | TGTGCCAGCAGTGAATATGCCGGTGAAGTTCACACAGATACGCAGTATTTT | TRBJ2-3 | NA | NA | TRBV6-1
CASRADLPGNTIYF | TGTGCCAGCAGAGCGGACCTACCTGGAAACACCATATATTTT | TRBJ1-3 | NA | NA | TRBV25-1
CAIRSGTGMDTIYF | TGTGCCATCAGGTCCGGGACAGGGATGGACACCATATATTTT | TRBJ1-3 | TRBD1 | NA | TRBV10-3
CASSERDRNTEAFF | TGTGCCAGCAGTGAGAGGGACCGAAACACTGAAGCTTTCTTT | TRBJ1-1 | NA | NA | TRBV7-9
CASVGGASYEQYF | TGTGCCAGCGTCGGCGGGGCCTCCTACGAGCAGTACTTC | TRBJ2-7 | NA | NA | TRBV2
CASRALVRDGANQPQHF | TGTGCCAGCAGAGCCCTTGTAAGGGACGGGGCAAATCAGCCCCAGCATTTT | TRBJ1-5 | NA | NA | TRBV21-1
CASSLRWASTNEKLFF | TGTGCCAGCAGCTTGCGGTGGGCTTCAACTAATGAAAAACTGTTTTTT | TRBJ1-4 | NA | NA | TRBV7-8
CASQRGGDGTEAFF | TGTGCCAGCCAAAGGGGGGGGGACGGCACTGAAGCTTTCTTT | TRBJ1-1 | NA | NA | TRBV6-1
CASSPPGTGRGPQHF | TGTGCCAGTAGTCCCCCGGGGACCGGGCGGGGGCCCCAGCATTTT | TRBJ1-5 | NA | NA | TRBV19
CASSGASGMQVGGYTF | TGTGCCAGCAGCGGGGCGTCGGGGATGCAGGTCGGAGGCTACACCTTC | TRBJ1-2 | NA | NA | TRBV9
CASSQIAGAHNEQFF | TGCGCCAGCAGCCAAATAGCGGGGGCCCACAATGAGCAGTTCTTC | TRBJ2-1 | TRBD2 | NA | TRBV4-3
CAISESSGGGANYGYTF | TGTGCCATCAGTGAGTCTTCGGGAGGGGGAGCTAACTATGGCTACACCTTC | TRBJ1-2 | NA | NA | TRBV10-3
CASSSSSNTGELFF | TGTGCCAGCAGCTCCAGCTCGAACACCGGGGAGCTGTTTTTT | TRBJ2-2 | NA | NA | TRBV7-3
CSVAGGVGYGYTF | TGCAGCGTTGCAGGGGGCGTCGGCTATGGCTACACCTTC | TRBJ1-2 | TRBD1 | NA | TRBV29-1
CASSEFGTVYEQYF | TGTGCCAGCAGTGAATTTGGGACGGTCTACGAGCAGTACTTC | TRBJ2-7 | NA | NA | TRBV25-1
CASSLMDSGGTDTQYF | TGTGCCAGCAGCTTGATGGATAGCGGGGGCACAGATACGCAGTATTTT | TRBJ2-3 | TRBD2 | once | TRBV5-5
CSVDPSGVYNEQFF | TGCAGCGTTGATCCGAGCGGGGTTTACAATGAGCAGTTCTTC | TRBJ2-1 | TRBD2 | NA | TRBV29-1
CASSLMKGTDSSTDTQYF | TGTGCCAGCAGCCTCATGAAAGGGACAGACTCTAGCACAGATACGCAGTATTTT | TRBJ2-3 | TRBD1 | NA | TRBV13
CSVAGGETQYF | TGCAGTGTGGCAGGGGGCGAGACCCAGTACTTC | TRBJ2-5 | TRBD1 | NA | TRBV20-1
CASSPPGRKWNEQFF | TGTGCCAGCTCACCACCGGGCCGCAAATGGAATGAGCAGTTCTTC | TRBJ2-1 | NA | NA | TRBV18
CASSPGATNEKLFF | TGTGCCAGCTCACCAGGAGCAACTAATGAAAAACTGTTTTTT | TRBJ1-4 | NA | NA | TRBV18
CASSFLGDGSDTQYF | TGTGCCAGCAGCTTTCTCGGGGATGGGTCAGATACGCAGTATTTT | TRBJ2-3 | NA | NA | TRBV5-6
CASSLVGPLAGAQYF | TGTGCCAGCAGCTTAGTAGGCCCCCTAGCCGGGGCCCAGTACTTC | TRBJ2-5 | NA | NA | TRBV7-9
CAISELTGGGNTIYF | TGTGCCATCAGTGAGTTGACAGGGGGCGGAAACACCATATATTTT | TRBJ1-3 | TRBD1 | NA | TRBV10-3
CASSPRQGLGTDTQYF | TGTGCCAGCAGCCCCCGACAGGGGCTTGGCACAGATACGCAGTATTTT | TRBJ2-3 | TRBD1 | once | TRBV9
CASSLGRSASGSTDTQYF | TGTGCCAGCAGTTTAGGGAGGTCCGCTAGCGGGAGCACAGATACGCAGTATTTT | TRBJ2-3 | TRBD2 | NA | TRBV28
CASSVLRGENIQYF | TGTGCCAGCAGTGTCCTTAGGGGGGAAAACATTCAGTACTTC | TRBJ2-4 | NA | NA | TRBV2
CASSLWSGSGGAYEQYF | TGTGCCAGCAGCTTATGGTCAGGTAGCGGGGGCGCCTACGAGCAGTACTTC | TRBJ2-7 | TRBD2 | NA | TRBV11-2
CASSMGGTGNTIYF | TGTGCCAGTAGTATGGGGGGAACTGGAAACACCATATATTTT | TRBJ1-3 | NA | once | TRBV19
CASSLGVRGSNTGELFF | TGTGCCAGCAGCTTAGGGGTGAGAGGCTCGAACACCGGGGAGCTGTTTTTT | TRBJ2-2 | NA | NA | TRBV11-1
CASGSSGQGREKLFF | TGTGCTAGTGGTTCCTCGGGACAGGGGAGGGAAAAACTGTTTTTT | TRBJ1-4 | TRBD1 | NA | TRBV12-5
CASSLSGSPYEQYF | TGTGCCAGCAGTTTATCCGGCAGCCCCTACGAGCAGTACTTC | TRBJ2-7 | NA | once | TRBV28
CASSLQAYGELFF | TGTGCCAGCAGCTTACAGGCTTACGGGGAGCTGTTTTTT | TRBJ2-2 | NA | once | TRBV7-2
CASKGKTQYF | TGTGCCAGCAAGGGGAAGACCCAGTACTTC | TRBJ2-5 | NA | NA | TRBV21-1
CASSTQVINYGYTF | TGTGCCAGTAGTACCCAGGTGATTAACTATGGCTACACCTTC | TRBJ1-2 | NA | NA | TRBV19
CASSYTDEGTGEQYF | TGTGCCAGCAGTTACACTGACGAGGGGACTGGTGAGCAGTACTTC | TRBJ2-7 | NA | NA | TRBV6-5
CASINTQNTEAFF | TGTGCCAGCATCAATACACAGAACACTGAAGCTTTCTTT | TRBJ1-1 | NA | NA | TRBV28
CASSYTGQNNNEQFF | TGTGCCAGCAGTTACACGGGACAGAACAACAATGAGCAGTTCTTC | TRBJ2-1 | TRBD1 | NA | TRBV6-5
CASSPLEFGNQPQHF | TGTGCCAGCAGTCCCCTCGAGTTTGGCAATCAGCCCCAGCATTTT | TRBJ1-5 | NA | NA | TRBV28
CASSPSTGRPKTNEKLFF | TGTGCCAGCAGCCCCTCCACAGGGAGACCAAAAACTAATGAAAAACTGTTTTTT | TRBJ1-4 | NA | NA | TRBV28
CASSFRSIAGETQYF | TGTGCCAGCAGTTTTCGGTCGATTGCAGGGGAGACCCAGTACTTC | TRBJ2-5 | NA | NA | TRBV28
CASSIGTGGPEGDTEAFF | TGTGCCAGTAGTATAGGGACAGGGGGCCCCGAAGGGGACACTGAAGCTTTCTTT | TRBJ1-1 | TRBD1 | NA | TRBV19
CASSESLAGGPDTQYF | TGTGCCAGCAGCGAATCACTAGCGGGGGGGCCGGATACGCAGTATTTT | TRBJ2-3 | TRBD2 | NA | TRBV7-3
CASSVGQGNTEAFF | TGTGCCAGCAGTGTCGGGCAGGGGAACACTGAAGCTTTCTTT | TRBJ1-1 | NA | NA | TRBV6-1
CASSLRDRGSEQYF | TGTGCCAGCAGCTTGCGGGACAGGGGGTCGGAGCAGTACTTC | TRBJ2-7 | TRBD1 | NA | TRBV7-9
CASSIFGGQETQYF | TGTGCCAGTAGTATATTCGGGGGCCAAGAGACCCAGTACTTC | TRBJ2-5 | NA | NA | TRBV19
CASSRGTVTNYGYTF | TGTGCCAGCAGTAGGGGTACCGTAACTAACTATGGCTACACCTTC | TRBJ1-2 | NA | NA | TRBV6-5
CASSWGLAGGYSGELFF | TGTGCCAGCAGTTGGGGACTAGCGGGGGGGTACTCCGGGGAGCTGTTTTTT | TRBJ2-2 | TRBD2 | NA | TRBV28
CAWNRITNGGYTF | TGTGCCTGGAATCGGATAACGAACGGTGGCTACACCTTC | TRBJ1-2 | NA | NA | TRBV30
CASSQYRGPGSPLHF | TGTGCCAGCAGTCAATACAGGGGGCCCGGGTCACCCCTCCACTTT | TRBJ1-6 | TRBD1 | NA | TRBV2
CASSRSVGANVLTF | TGTGCCAGTAGTAGGTCGGTTGGGGCCAACGTCCTGACTTTC | TRBJ2-6 | NA | NA | TRBV19
CAIRRQGNDGYTF | TGTGCCATCAGAAGACAGGGGAATGATGGCTACACCTTC | TRBJ1-2 | TRBD1 | NA | TRBV10-3